Following are 31 T cell receptor beta chains from one sample sequenced in a study of T cells in Graves' hyperthyroidism and ophthalmopathy. The TCR beta CDR3 regions underwent amplification using RNA transcripts as the source. Researchers ran a first-round RT-PCR on the TCR CDR3 using the HTBI primer set. TCRdb used MiXCR to reprocess the multiplex PCR reads, holding one entry per CDR3 protein. This sample has about 540,000 distinct CDR3 sequences, with 46% found just once. Sequencing used peripheral blood or thyroid tissue (not recorded which). The source is a woman aged 18-35 years with Graves' hyperthyroidism.

The chain has TRBV29-1 and TRBJ1-1, with a possible D match to TRBD1 (6 bases). V lost 4 bases and J lost 3, with 15 bases in between. The CDR3 is 14 amino acids. CDR1 SQVTM and CDR2 ANQGSEA come from the germline V gene. This CDR3 reads CSVVGTAGDTEAFF. The CDR3 nucleotides read TGCAGCGTTGTGGGGACGGCAGGGGACACTGAAGCTTTCTTT. The entire variable domain, with the rest obtained from reference TRBV29-1 and TRBJ1-1, is as follows: SAVISQKPSRDICQRGTSLTIQCQVDSQVTMMFWYRQQPGQSLTLIATANQGSEATYESGFVIDKFPISRPNLTFSTLTVSNMSPEDSSIYLCSVVGTAGDTEAFFGQGTRLTVV.

In the case of this clonotype: A read error may produce the germline difference seen at one junction end. The chain has TRBV30 and TRBJ2-1; tentative D call: TRBD2 (6 bases). Germline-derived CDR1 and CDR2 are GTSNPN and SVGIG (reference sequence). The CDR3 consists of 12 residues. This chain's CDR3 is CAWSTSYDEQFF. As DNA, the CDR3 is TGTGCCTGGAGTACTAGCTACGATGAGCAGTTCTTC.

This clonotype appeared many times. This chain links TRBV5-6 with TRBJ2-7, with 13 bases identical to TRBD2. J was trimmed by 2 bases and V by 4 bases; bases with no gene match: 3. The CDR3 contains 15 residues. Germline CDR1 and CDR2: SGHDT and YYEEEE. The CDR3 loop reads CASSRLAGGAYEQYF. Written as DNA, the CDR3 is TGTGCCAGCAGCAGACTAGCGGGAGGTGCCTACGAGCAGTACTTC. Complete variable domain (other parts from reference TRBV5-6 and TRBJ2-7): DAGVTQSPTHLIKTRGQQVTLRCSPKSGHDTVSWYQQALGQGPQFIFQYYEEEERQRGNFPDRFSGHQFPNYSSELNVNALLLGDSALYLCASSRLAGGAYEQYFGPGTRLTVT.

A few counts support this clonotype. This chain joins TRBV30 and TRBJ2-5, with D possibly matching TRBD2 (5 bases). This CDR3 contains 11 residues. Trimming left V 7 bases short and J 9 bases short, with 15 bases between. The germline V gene has CDR1 GTSNPN and CDR2 SVGIG (reference sequence). The CDR3 DNA is TGTGCCTTGAGAGCGGCTAGAGCCCAGTACTTC. This codes for CALRAARAQYF.

This clonotype was seen at least ten times. The rearrangement links TRBV7-2 to TRBJ1-1, with D uncertain. In germline, CDR1 is SGHTA, CDR2 FQGNSA. The V and J ends lost 5 bases and 1 base respectively, with 11 bases between them. This CDR3 is built from 14 residues. CDR3: CASSPVPRNTEAFF. The CDR3 DNA reads as TGTGCCAGCAGCCCAGTTCCTCGGAACACTGAAGCTTTCTTT.

In regard to this clonotype: A much larger clone differs by one base, so this may be a read error. The chain combines TRBV10-3 with TRBJ1-4; D gene uncertain. The CDR3 runs 13 residues. The V end lost 5 bases, the J end lost 7 bases, and 11 bases lay between the germline ends. CDR1 is ENHRY and CDR2 is SYGVKD in the germline V gene. The chain's CDR3 is CAISTDLTEKLFF. The CDR3, as DNA: TGTGCCATCAGTACGGACCTTACTGAAAAACTGTTTTTT.

This clonotype has at least ten counts. The V and J genes are TRBV2 and TRBJ1-5; 7 bases match TRBD1. Germline V gene sequence: CDR1 SNHLY, CDR2 FYNNEI. V lost 6 bases to trimming and J lost 0 bases; unmatched junction nucleotides: 5. The CDR3 contains 15 residues. CDR3 in amino acids: CASRRTGDSNQPQHF. DNA of the CDR3: TGTGCCAGCAGGCGAACAGGGGATAGCAATCAGCCCCAGCATTTT.

The table lists this clonotype with many counts. V and J are TRBV13 and TRBJ1-5, with 7 nucleotides matching TRBD1. V shed 3 bases and J 1 base; nucleotides not matched to a gene: 6. Germline loops: CDR1 PRHDT, CDR2 FYEKMQ (reference sequence). There are 16 residues in the CDR3. CDR3 protein: CASSFRRGISNQPQHF. For the CDR3, the DNA is TGTGCCAGCAGCTTCCGCAGGGGGATCAGCAATCAGCCCCAGCATTTT.

The table lists this clonotype with many counts. The chain combines TRBV20-1 with TRBJ1-5; 7 positions agree with TRBD1. The CDR3 spans 14 residues. Trimming took 4 bases from V and 2 from J; bases not matched to a gene: 5. Germline lookup yields CDR1 DFQATT and CDR2 SNEGSKA (reference sequence). In DNA form, the CDR3 reads TGCAGTGCTACGACAGGGCAAGGCAATCAGCCCCAGCATTTT. Translation: CSATTGQGNQPQHF.

This rearrangement joins TRBV20-1 to TRBJ2-5; 8 positions agree with TRBD2. Germline loops: CDR1 DFQATT, CDR2 SNEGSKA (reference sequence). The length of the CDR3 is 13 residues. V shed 4 bases and J 5 bases; nucleotides not matched to a gene: 6. CDR3 bases: TGCAGTGCTACGGGAGGGGAGATCGAGACCCAGTACTTC. This translates into CSATGGEIETQYF.

This clonotype has just one count. The V gene is TRBV10-3, the J gene TRBJ1-1; TRBD1 matches at 9 bases. Germline V gives CDR1 ENHRY, CDR2 SYGVKD. V gave up 5 bases and J gave up 4 bases; unmatched junction bases: 17. The CDR3 is 18 residues long. CDR3 protein: CAISPLPGQGPRGTEAFF. CDR3 nucleotides: TGTGCCATCAGTCCCCTCCCGGGACAGGGCCCAAGGGGCACTGAAGCTTTCTTT.

This clonotype was seen at least ten times. V is TRBV12-3 or TRBV12-4 and J is TRBJ1-5, with 7 bases aligning to TRBD1. V was clipped by 5 bases and J by 4 bases; unmatched bases: 11. CDR3 length: 16 amino acids. The CDR3 spells CASSRGQETFNQPQHF. DNA of the CDR3: TGTGCCAGCAGTCGCGGACAGGAAACTTTTAATCAGCCCCAGCATTTT.

This clonotype was recorded many times. The chain is built from TRBV20-1 and TRBJ1-1; D may be TRBD1 (5 bases). Trimming took 0 bases from V and 0 from J, leaving 5 bases between them. The CDR3 length is 13 residues. Germline V gives CDR1 DFQATT, CDR2 SNEGSKA (reference sequence). The CDR3 loop is CSARETVNTEAFF. The DNA for the CDR3 is TGCAGTGCTAGAGAGACAGTGAACACTGAAGCTTTCTTT.

This clonotype is a singleton in its sample. This rearrangement joins TRBV20-1 to TRBJ1-6; TRBD1 agrees at 12 bases. This CDR3 has 15 amino acids. The J segment lost 8 bases and the V segment lost 6 bases, leaving 8 bases of the junction unmatched. Germline V gives CDR1 DFQATT, CDR2 SNEGSKA (reference sequence). CDR3 DNA sequence: TGCAGTGCCGCCCTAGGGACAGGGGGCCATTCACCCCTCCACTTT. Its protein product is CSAALGTGGHSPLHF.

Ten or more counts support this clonotype. CDR3 loop: CASREGLAGEETQYF. DNA for the CDR3: TGTGCCAGCAGGGAAGGACTAGCGGGAGAAGAGACCCAGTACTTC. The chain has TRBV6-5 and TRBJ2-5; 13 bases line up with TRBD2. Germline V gene data show CDR1 as MNHEY and CDR2 as SVGAGI. CDR3 size: 15 residues. V dropped 6 bases and J dropped 3; count of bases not matched to a gene: 4.

V is TRBV20-1 and J is TRBJ2-7; TRBD1 aligns across 7 bases. The length of the CDR3 is 10 residues. The V segment lost 7 bases and the J segment 6 bases; nucleotides outside the gene matches: 3. The V gene's germline CDR1 is DFQATT and CDR2 SNEGSKA (reference sequence). DNA for the CDR3: TGCAGTGTAGGGGGCACCGAGCAGTACTTC. It yields the protein CSVGGTEQYF.

For the CDR3, the DNA is TGTGCCAGCAGCGGACCCAGGGACTCACCCCTCCACTTT. Amino acid sequence: CASSGPRDSPLHF. The V gene is TRBV9, the J gene TRBJ1-6; tentatively, D is TRBD1 (5 bases). Germline-derived CDR1 and CDR2 are SGDLS and YYNGEE. The CDR3 has 13 residues. V lost 3 bases, J lost 10 bases, and 11 bases lay in between.

With regard to this clonotype: No conserved phenylalanine or tryptophan ends this CDR3, so it is likely a read error. The gene calls are TRBV10-3 and TRBJ2-2; 12 bases are shared with TRBD2. Germline CDR1 and CDR2: ENHRY and SYGVKD. This CDR3 has 15 residues. The V and J ends lost 10 bases and 3 bases, in that order; junction bases with no gene match: 6. The CDR3 here is CASKLAGGDTGELFV. CDR3 DNA: TGTGCCAGCAAACTAGCGGGAGGTGACACCGGGGAGCTGTTTGTT.

The chain uses TRBV20-1 and TRBJ2-2; 8 bases match TRBD2. The CDR3 contains 15 residues. Trimming cost V 4 bases and J 7 bases; bases outside gene matches: 11. The germline V gene encodes CDR1 DFQATT and CDR2 SNEGSKA (reference sequence). The CDR3 DNA sequence: TGCAGTGCTACGACACCTACTAGCGGTGACGGGGAGCTGTTTTTT. Amino acids: CSATTPTSGDGELFF.

Turning to this clonotype: A much larger clone is a single base away; this may be a read error. The chain's CDR3 is CASSQGGRPEAYF. CDR3 nucleotides: TGCGCCAGCAGCCAAGGGGGAAGACCTGAAGCTTACTTT. The chain has TRBV4-1 and TRBJ1-1; D call uncertain. Germline loops: CDR1 MGHRA, CDR2 YSYEKL. The CDR3 runs to 13 residues.

This clonotype has at least ten counts. The chain has TRBV12-3 or TRBV12-4 and TRBJ2-7; possibly TRBD1 or TRBD2 for D (5 bases each). This CDR3 is 15 amino acids long. The V gene lost 3 bases and the J gene lost 2 bases, with 14 bases spanning the gap. Here the CDR3 reads CASSFGTGITYEQYF. The CDR3 coding sequence is TGTGCCAGCAGTTTTGGGACCGGAATAACCTACGAGCAGTACTTC.

V and J are TRBV6-1 and TRBJ2-2; D uncertain. Trimming removed 4 bases from V and 7 bases from J, with 4 bases in between. CDR1 and CDR2 (germline): MNHNS, SASEGT. This CDR3 region has 11 residues. Here the CDR3 reads CASSAIGELFF. The CDR3 bases are TGTGCCAGCAGTGCCATCGGGGAGCTGTTTTTT.

A note on this clonotype: A much larger clone sits a single nucleotide away, making a read error possible. The V and J genes are TRBV20-1 and TRBJ2-7; D unresolved. The germline CDR1 and CDR2 sequences are DFQATT and SNEGSKA (reference sequence). CDR3 length: 12 residues. DNA for the CDR3: TGCAGACCTGGGATTAGCCCCTACGAGCAGTACTTC. It yields the protein CRPGISPYEQYF.

V usage is TRBV5-1 and J usage is TRBJ1-1, with TRBD1 identical over 10 bases. Looked up from germline, CDR1 is SGHRS and CDR2 is YFSETQ. The CDR3 is 14 amino acids. V lost 4 bases and J lost 3; bases outside the gene matches: 3. CDR3 DNA sequence: TGCGCCAGCAGCACCGGGACAGGGGACACTGAAGCTTTCTTT. It codes for CASSTGTGDTEAFF.

This clonotype was detected many times. This chain connects TRBV12-3 or TRBV12-4 to TRBJ2-5; no reliable D call. The germline V and J ends were trimmed by 6 bases and 5 bases, with 13 bases remaining between them. The CDR3 has 13 residues. CDR3 sequence: CASREVGMETQYF. CDR3 DNA sequence: TGTGCCAGCAGAGAAGTGGGTATGGAGACCCAGTACTTC.

The chain carries TRBV29-1 and TRBJ2-5; 8 positions agree with TRBD2. The CDR3 loop spans 15 amino acids. Trimming at V came to 8 bases and at J to 5 bases, leaving 16 bases not matched to a gene. The germline CDR1 and CDR2 sequences are SQVTM and ANQGSEA. CDR3 residues: CSTWAVTGGPETQYF. The CDR3, as DNA: TGCAGCACATGGGCTGTGACGGGAGGGCCGGAGACCCAGTACTTC.

This clonotype was seen at least ten times. The chain links TRBV6-6 to TRBJ1-6, with 7 bases matching TRBD1. Germline V gene lookup returns CDR1 MNHNY and CDR2 SVGAGI (reference sequence). The CDR3 has 13 residues. The J segment lost 8 bases and the V segment lost 2 bases, leaving 0 bases of the junction unmatched. CDR3 bases: TGTGCCAGCAGTTACGACAGGGATTCACCCCTCCACTTT. Residues: CASSYDRDSPLHF.

The chain is built from TRBV24-1 and TRBJ2-3; D perhaps matches TRBD1 (6 bases). With 3 bases removed from V and 3 bases from J, the gap between germline ends came to 15 bases. CDR1 and CDR2 from the germline V gene are KGHDR and SFDVKD. CDR3 length equals 16 residues. The CDR3 spells CATSDTMGRGTDTQYF. The CDR3 nucleotides read TGTGCCACCAGTGATACAATGGGCAGGGGAACAGATACGCAGTATTTT.

A remark on this clonotype: At one boundary the junction diverges from the germline segment, which might be a read error. V usage is TRBV12-3 or TRBV12-4 and J usage is TRBJ1-6; TRBD1 is a possible D gene (6 bases). The CDR3 length is 14 residues. The CDR3 nucleotides are TGTGCCAGCAGTGCCCCCCGGACAGTTTCATCCCTCCACTTT. Translation: CASSAPRTVSSLHF.

The chain combines TRBV29-1 with TRBJ1-2, with 7 bases identical to TRBD1. The CDR3 contains 11 residues. The V gene end was trimmed by 8 bases and the J gene end by 6 bases; junction bases not matched to a gene: 6. CDR1 SQVTM and CDR2 ANQGSEA come from the germline V gene. The CDR3 sequence: CSYRQGNGYTF. The CDR3 coding sequence is TGCAGCTACCGACAGGGTAATGGCTACACCTTC.

The chain carries TRBV2 and TRBJ2-5; a weak D match, TRBD1 (6 bases). Germline V gives CDR1 SNHLY, CDR2 FYNNEI. Trimming took off 10 bases at V and 1 base at J, with 13 bases between the two ends. This CDR3 is 13 amino acids long. The CDR3 DNA sequence: TGTGCCAACCTTCAGGGGACCCAAGAGACCCAGTACTTC. This sequence encodes CANLQGTQETQYF.